The T cell receptor beta chain under discussion was sequenced for a study of blood T cell repertoires in COVID-19. Study-level information: Sites across the United States, Italy and Spain contributed samples from acute and convalescent COVID-19.

In the original analysis: Reference gene primer amplification gave nucleated cell count estimates. The method was immunoSEQ multiplex PCR; TCRdb's version includes in-frame clones alone and lacks a portion of them. D and trimming come from the DNA, and the V and J calls and clone size come from that table. The repertoire has a few hundred thousand clones, more than 80% of them found once; the top ten carry around 1.3%. J was trimmed by 0 bases and V by 1 base; bases with no gene match: 0. Germline assignment: CDR1 SGDLS and CDR2 YYNGEE. This CDR3 is built from 15 residues. For this clone: This specimen includes other DNA sequences encoding the same CDR3.

The sample was peripheral blood. This sequence was found in a woman aged 25 to 39 with COVID-19, enrolled during active disease. The chain is built from TRBV9 and TRBJ2-1, with 8 bases identical to TRBD2. The CDR3 protein is CASSVSGGSYNEQFF. Written as DNA, the CDR3 is TGTGCCAGCAGCGTAAGCGGGGGCTCCTACAATGAGCAGTTCTTC.